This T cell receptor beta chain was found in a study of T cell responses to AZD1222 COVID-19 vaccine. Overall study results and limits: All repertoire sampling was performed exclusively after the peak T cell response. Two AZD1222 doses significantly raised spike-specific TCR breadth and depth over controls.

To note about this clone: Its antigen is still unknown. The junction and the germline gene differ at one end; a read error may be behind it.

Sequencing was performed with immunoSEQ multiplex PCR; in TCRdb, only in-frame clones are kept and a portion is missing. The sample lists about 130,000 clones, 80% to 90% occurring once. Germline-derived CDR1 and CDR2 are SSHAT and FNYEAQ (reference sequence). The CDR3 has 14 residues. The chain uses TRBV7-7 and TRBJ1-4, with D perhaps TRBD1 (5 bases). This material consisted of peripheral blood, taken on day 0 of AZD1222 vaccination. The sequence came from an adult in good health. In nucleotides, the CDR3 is TGTGCTAGCAGCGAGGGACCGCTTAATGAAAAACTGTTTTTT. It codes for CASSEGPLNEKLFF.